This TCR beta chain comes out of a study of blood T cell repertoires in COVID-19. Study summary: Sample material is recorded as cDNA or gDNA derived from T cells, B-cell-depleted T cells, or PBMCs.

Clones were read by immunoSEQ multiplex PCR, and TCRdb kept only the in-frame ones, dropping some. The table includes some 110,000 clones, roughly 80% detected once. Sample: peripheral blood. The TCR comes from a man aged 45 to 65 with acute or convalescent COVID-19.

The CDR3 DNA follows: TGTGCCAGCGGGGAGTCCTTTAGCAATCAGCCCCAGCATTTT. Residues: CASGESFSNQPQHF. The V and J genes are TRBV25-1 and TRBJ1-5; D is ambiguous. Trimming pared 8 bases from V and 0 bases from J, leaving 11 bases between. Germline CDR1 is MGHDK and CDR2 is SYGVNS. This CDR3 is built from 14 residues.